The rows below give T cell receptor beta chains drawn from one sample of a study of shared clonotypes between healthy human individuals. The table came from immunoSEQ multiplex PCR; TCRdb's copy has only in-frame clones and leaves some out. Altogether roughly 2.4 million clones are present, approximately 95% being singletons, with the ten largest covering around 0.13%. The material sequenced was naive CD4+ T cells sorted from blood. The receptors shown here come from a man between 18 and 35 years old in good health. Both conserved end residues are trimmed from each CDR3. Each record gives: V gene, J gene, CDR3 protein.

TRBV9	TRBJ2-5	ASSVPGGETQY
TRBV11-3	TRBJ2-3	ASSLDSGSTDTQY
TRBV6-5	TRBJ2-6	ASSGTSGANVLT
TRBV4-2	TRBJ1-5	ASSQEGQPQH
TRBV7-2	TRBJ2-1	ASSLGRGAYNEQF
TRBV18	TRBJ1-1	ASSPSTDTEAF
TRBV5-1	TRBJ2-5	ASSPSGRVETQY
TRBV5-4	TRBJ1-1	ASSLGGTGGRTTEAF
TRBV7-7	TRBJ2-3	ASSRGLAGTDTQY
TRBV6-1	TRBJ2-3	ASEEGGTDTQY
TRBV5-4	TRBJ2-7	ASSLSGGGTGRHEQY
TRBV2	TRBJ2-7	ASGGTAVYEQY
TRBV5-1	TRBJ1-2	ASSSGQDIGSYT
TRBV5-6	TRBJ2-5	ASSLGLGGYTYQETQY
TRBV14	TRBJ2-6	ASSLGTPTAGANVLT
TRBV5-6	TRBJ2-5	ASSPDRGGPQETQY
TRBV6-4	TRBJ2-1	ASSDLYNEQF
TRBV6-5	TRBJ2-3	ASRDTGTDTQY
TRBV7-8	TRBJ1-6	ASSSEERQGKDSPLH
TRBV27	TRBJ2-3	ASRTQRDTQY
TRBV9	TRBJ2-7	ASSPNPKPSYEQY
TRBV5-1	TRBJ1-1	ASSHNSNTEAF
TRBV27	TRBJ1-1	ASSARMNTEAF
TRBV5-6	TRBJ2-1	ASSTPREADNEQF
TRBV5-6	TRBJ2-7	ASSLGSGTGVYEQY
TRBV2	TRBJ2-5	ASSPTRGRQETQY
TRBV4-1	TRBJ2-3	ASSQLLAGFTDTQY
TRBV2	TRBJ2-7	ASSLGTFYEQY
TRBV18	TRBJ1-1	ASSPRAGNTEAF
TRBV30	TRBJ1-3	AWDQTTGGPGNTIY
TRBV4-3	TRBJ1-2	ASSQAGTGYYGYT
TRBV7-7	TRBJ1-1	ASGPYTGNTEAF
TRBV6-5	TRBJ1-6	ASSYSLPKTASPLH
TRBV11-2	TRBJ2-3	ASLFAGGPDTQY
TRBV7-9	TRBJ2-5	ASSLSGRETQY
TRBV6-5	TRBJ2-1	ASGQFGHNEQF
TRBV30	TRBJ2-7	AWRPLHRGYEQY
TRBV7-9	TRBJ1-1	ASSLALLRDRGSNTEAF
TRBV6-1	TRBJ1-2	ASSQRNTDSYGYT
TRBV12-5	TRBJ1-1	ASGGGRPETEAF
TRBV6-6	TRBJ2-7	ASSYSKGPYEQY
TRBV7-8	TRBJ1-1	ASSPRGDGGTEAF
TRBV18	TRBJ2-7	ASSSGQASSYEQY
TRBV6-6	TRBJ1-2	ATTPSMGSGYT
TRBV27	TRBJ1-6	ASRPTGGNSPLH
TRBV6-5	TRBJ1-1	ASSRTVMGPTEAF